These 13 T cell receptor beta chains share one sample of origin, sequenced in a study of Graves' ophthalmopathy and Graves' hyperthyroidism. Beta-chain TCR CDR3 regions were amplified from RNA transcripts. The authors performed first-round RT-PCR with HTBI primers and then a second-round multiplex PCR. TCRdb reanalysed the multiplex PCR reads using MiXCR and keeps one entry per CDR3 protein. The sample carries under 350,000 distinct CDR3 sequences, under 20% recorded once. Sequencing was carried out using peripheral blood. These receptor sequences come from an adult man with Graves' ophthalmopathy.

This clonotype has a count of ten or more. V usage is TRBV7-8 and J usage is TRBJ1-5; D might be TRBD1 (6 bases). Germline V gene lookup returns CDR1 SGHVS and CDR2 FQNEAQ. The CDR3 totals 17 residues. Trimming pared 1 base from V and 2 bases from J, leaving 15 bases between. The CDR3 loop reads CASSLVQGKYGNQPQHF. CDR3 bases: TGTGCCAGCAGCTTAGTCCAGGGGAAGTACGGCAATCAGCCCCAGCATTTT.

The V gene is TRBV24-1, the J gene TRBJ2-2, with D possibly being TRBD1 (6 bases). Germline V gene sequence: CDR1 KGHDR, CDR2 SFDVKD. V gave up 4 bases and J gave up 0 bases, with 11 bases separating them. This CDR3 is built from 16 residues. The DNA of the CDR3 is TGTGCCACCAGTGACCCGGGACACCCGAACACCGGGGAGCTGTTTTTT. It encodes CATSDPGHPNTGELFF.

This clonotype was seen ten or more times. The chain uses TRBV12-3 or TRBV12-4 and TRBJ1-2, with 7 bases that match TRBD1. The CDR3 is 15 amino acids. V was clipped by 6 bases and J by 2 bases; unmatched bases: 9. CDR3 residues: CASRRTGATNYGYTF. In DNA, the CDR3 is TGTGCCAGCAGACGTACAGGGGCAACAAACTATGGCTACACCTTC.

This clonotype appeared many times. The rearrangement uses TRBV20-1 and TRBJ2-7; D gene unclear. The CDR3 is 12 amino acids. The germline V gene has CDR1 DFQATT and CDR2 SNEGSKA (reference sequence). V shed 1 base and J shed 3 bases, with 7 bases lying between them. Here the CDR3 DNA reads TGCAGTGCTAGAGTCCTTAGCTACGAGCAGTACTTC. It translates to CSARVLSYEQYF.

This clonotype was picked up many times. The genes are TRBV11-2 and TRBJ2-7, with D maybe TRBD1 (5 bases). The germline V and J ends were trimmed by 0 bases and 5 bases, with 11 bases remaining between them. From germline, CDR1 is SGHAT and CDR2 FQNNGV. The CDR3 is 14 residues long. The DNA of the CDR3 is TGTGCCAGCAGCTTAGAAATGACAGCGCACGAGCAGTACTTC. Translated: CASSLEMTAHEQYF.

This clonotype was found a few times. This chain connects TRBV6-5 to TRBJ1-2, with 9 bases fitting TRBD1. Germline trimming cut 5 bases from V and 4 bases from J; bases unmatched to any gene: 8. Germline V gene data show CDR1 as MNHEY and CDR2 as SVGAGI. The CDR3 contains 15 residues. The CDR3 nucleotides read TGTGCCAGCAGTACTGGGACAGGGTATGCCTATGGCTACACCTTC. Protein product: CASSTGTGYAYGYTF.

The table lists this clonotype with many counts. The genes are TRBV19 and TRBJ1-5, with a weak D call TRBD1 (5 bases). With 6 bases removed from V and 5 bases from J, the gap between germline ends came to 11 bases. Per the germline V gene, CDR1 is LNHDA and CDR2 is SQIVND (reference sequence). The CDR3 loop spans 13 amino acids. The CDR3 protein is CASRGLGDQPQHF. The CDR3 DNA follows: TGTGCCAGTAGGGGGCTTGGGGATCAGCCCCAGCATTTT.

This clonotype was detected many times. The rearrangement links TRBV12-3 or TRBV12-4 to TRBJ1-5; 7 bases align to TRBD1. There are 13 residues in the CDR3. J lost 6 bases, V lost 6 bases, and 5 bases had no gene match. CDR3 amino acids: CASRTGLVQPQHF. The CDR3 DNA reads TGTGCCAGCAGGACAGGGTTGGTTCAGCCCCAGCATTTT.

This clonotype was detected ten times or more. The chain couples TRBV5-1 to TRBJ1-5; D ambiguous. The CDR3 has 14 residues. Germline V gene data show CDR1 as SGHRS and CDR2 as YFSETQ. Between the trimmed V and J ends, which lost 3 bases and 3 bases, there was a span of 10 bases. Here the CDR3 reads CASSSGEDNQPQHF. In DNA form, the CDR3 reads TGCGCCAGCAGCTCCGGGGAGGACAATCAGCCCCAGCATTTT. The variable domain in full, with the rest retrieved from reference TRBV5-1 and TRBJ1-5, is KAGVTQTPRYLIKTRGQQVTLSCSPISGHRSVSWYQQTPGQGLQFLFEYFSETQRNKGNFPGRFSGRQFSNSRSEMNVSTLELGDSALYLCASSSGEDNQPQHFGDGTRLSIL.

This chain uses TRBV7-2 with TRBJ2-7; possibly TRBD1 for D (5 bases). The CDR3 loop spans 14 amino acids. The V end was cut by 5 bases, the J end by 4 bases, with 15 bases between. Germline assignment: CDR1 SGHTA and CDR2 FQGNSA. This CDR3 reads CASSPRPGNYEQYF. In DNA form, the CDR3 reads TGTGCCAGCAGCCCGCGGCCAGGGAATTACGAGCAGTACTTC.

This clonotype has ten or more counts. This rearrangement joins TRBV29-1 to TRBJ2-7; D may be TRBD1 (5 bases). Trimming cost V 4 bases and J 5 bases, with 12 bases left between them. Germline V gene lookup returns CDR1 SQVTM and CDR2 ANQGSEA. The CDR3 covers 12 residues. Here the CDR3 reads CSVVNQGHEQYF. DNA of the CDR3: TGCAGCGTTGTGAATCAGGGCCACGAGCAGTACTTC.

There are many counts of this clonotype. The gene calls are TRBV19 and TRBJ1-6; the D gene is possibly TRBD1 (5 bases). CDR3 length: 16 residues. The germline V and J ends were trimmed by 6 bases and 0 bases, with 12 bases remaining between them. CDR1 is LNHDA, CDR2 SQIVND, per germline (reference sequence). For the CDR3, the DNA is TGTGCCAGTAGACGGGACGGTAGCTCCTATAATTCACCCCTCCACTTT. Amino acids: CASRRDGSSYNSPLHF. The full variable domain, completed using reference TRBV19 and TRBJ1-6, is DGGITQSPKYLFRKEGQNVTLSCEQNLNHDAMYWYRQDPGQGLRLIYYSQIVNDFQKGDIAEGYSVSREKKESFPLTVTSAQKNPTAFYLCASRRDGSSYNSPLHFGNGTRLTVT.

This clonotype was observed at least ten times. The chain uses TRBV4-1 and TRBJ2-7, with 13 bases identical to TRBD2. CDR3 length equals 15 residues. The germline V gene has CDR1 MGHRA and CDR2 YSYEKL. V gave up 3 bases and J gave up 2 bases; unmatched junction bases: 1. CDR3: CASSHGLAGAYEQYF. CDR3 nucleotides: TGCGCCAGCAGCCATGGACTAGCGGGAGCCTACGAGCAGTACTTC.